This TCR beta chain is from a study of identical twins (dated by TCRdb to the mid-2010s). The study in broad terms: TCR alpha and beta repertoires from monozygotic twins, unrelated adults of various ages and cord blood were deep-sequenced to test whether fetal clonotypes persist. Replicate twin experiments were performed at different times using different library preparation protocols to rule out contamination. Paper-wide results and their limitations: Compared with coincidental sharing between unrelated individuals, an excess of low generation-probability sequences was observed among out-of-frame TCR alpha sequences shared between twins. Excess twin sharing in beta out-of-frame sequences was weaker because fewer shared sequences lowered the signal-to-noise ratio. Invariant T cells such as MAIT and iNKT could partly confound zero-insertion analyses, though diverse VJ usage argued against this for most clonotypes. In monozygotic twins, recombination models systematically underestimated out-of-frame TCR alpha sharing, but the models matched the sharing seen between unrelated individuals. Conclusions relied on cross-sectional statistical analysis, since the same donors could not be followed over many years. Abundant cord blood beta clonotypes had fewer insertions, young adult naive repertoires showed a similar but weaker trend, and memory repertoires showed no such trend.

Only healthy Caucasian donors were included. Three pairs of female monozygotic twins, all aged roughly 18 to 29 years, made up the twin cohort. Peripheral blood mononuclear cells were used as the source from which RNA for TCR libraries was isolated. The sample holds a few counts of this clonotype. The antigen it binds to is not known. Base qualities are not recorded, but no much larger clone differs from it by a single base. The library was built by means of 5' RACE. The instrument given in TCRdb is Illumina HiSeq 2000. A universal primer binding site was added through template switching, and the final cDNA carried a unique molecular identifier so that TCR cDNA molecules could be counted accurately. Specific primers in the conserved constant-segment region were used to synthesize first-strand cDNA for TCR alpha and beta chains. To control for contamination, every cDNA library carried two barcodes: a SMART-Mk sample barcode plus Illumina barcodes. Two successive PCR steps introduced TruSeq adapter sequences along with Illumina sample barcodes. TCR alpha and beta cDNA libraries were sequenced on the Illumina HiSeq platform with custom primers. Processing in the source paper ran as follows. Unique molecular identifiers were extracted from raw reads with MiGEC, and CDR3 positions were determined with MiXCR. For each individual, recombination models were inferred using an EM algorithm with the repgenHMM and IGoR tools. The analysis of shared clonotypes was done with the tcR package in R, with sharing normalized by the product of cloneset sizes. To study raw recombination without the effects of thymic and clonal selection, out-of-frame nonproductive sequences were analyzed. Using fastp trimming at Q25 and MiXCR clonotype assembly, TCRdb reanalyzed the public sequencing data and kept in-frame beta chains. Each entry is one CDR3 protein sequence, shown with its most common DNA and genes. The V and J calls, along with clone size, are taken from TCRdb and not from the paper's own processing. The sample table contains about 700,000 distinct CDR3 sequences; only one count was recorded for more than 6.5% of them. The biggest ten clones account for approximately 0.89% of the sample.

The sample also formed part of further work on yellow fever vaccine responses in identical twins. As described in the second report: According to the authors, in identical twins the way T cells responded to vaccination appeared partly convergent and partly personalized. In the study, vaccine-responding T cell clones were precisely tracked in identical twins.

This TCR derives from a woman aged 18-35 years in good health. Sequences were obtained from PBMCs.

The DNA reads as follows: TGTGCCAGCAGCTTAGTACAGGGGGCGAGAAATGAGCAGTTCTTC. The resulting protein is CASSLVQGARNEQFF. Rearrangement joined TRBV7-6 to TRBJ2-1; TRBD1 aligns with 9 central bases. As encoded in the germline V gene, CDR1 is SGHVS while CDR2 is FNYEAQ. The CDR3, from cysteine to phenylalanine, totals 15 residues. Kept here is only the CDR3 DNA, which spans 45 bases and is read in frame from base 1. The V end gives up 1 base and the J end 7 bases, leaving 5 bases in the junction not matched to a gene.